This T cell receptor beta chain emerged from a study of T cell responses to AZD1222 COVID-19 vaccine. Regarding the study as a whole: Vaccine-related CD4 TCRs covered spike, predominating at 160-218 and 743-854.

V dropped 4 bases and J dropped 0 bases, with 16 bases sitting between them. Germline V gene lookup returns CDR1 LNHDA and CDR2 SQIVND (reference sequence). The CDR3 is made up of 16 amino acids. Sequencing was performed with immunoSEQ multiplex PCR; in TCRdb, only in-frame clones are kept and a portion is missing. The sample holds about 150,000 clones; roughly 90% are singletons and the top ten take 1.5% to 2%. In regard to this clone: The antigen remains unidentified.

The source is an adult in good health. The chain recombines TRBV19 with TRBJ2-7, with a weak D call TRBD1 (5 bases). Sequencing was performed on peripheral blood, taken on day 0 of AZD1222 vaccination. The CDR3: CASSTTLDTSSYEQYF. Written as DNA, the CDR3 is TGTGCCAGTAGTACTACTTTGGACACCAGCTCCTACGAGCAGTACTTC.